These 4 T cell receptor beta chains were all obtained from the same sample, sequenced in a study of T cells in localized non-small cell lung cancer. Profiling relied on immunoSEQ multiplex PCR, and the TCRdb table lists in-frame clones only, not all of them. This table has 50,000 to 60,000 clones, about 88% appearing once. Sequenced material: PBMCs, taken before any cancer treatment. These receptors originate from a female donor with stage II lung adenocarcinoma.

This sequence joins TRBV18 and TRBJ2-5, with D unresolved. Germline-derived CDR1 and CDR2 are KGHSH and LQKENI. V was cut by 0 bases and J by 5 bases, with 7 bases left in between. The CDR3 has 13 residues. CDR3 nucleotide sequence: TGTGCCAGCTCACCACCCTCAGTTGAGACCCAGTACTTC. Translating gives CASSPPSVETQYF.

On this clone itself: Relative to the germline gene, one junction end is altered; a read error may explain this. This CDR3 is CAGSLDNYGYTF. The CDR3 DNA is TGTGCCGGCAGCTTGGACAACTATGGCTACACCTTC. The J gene is TRBJ1-2, the V gene TRBV5-4; D unclear. The CDR3 consists of 12 residues. Germline V gives CDR1 SGHNT, CDR2 YYREEE (reference sequence).

The chain is built from TRBV19 and TRBJ1-4; 9 bases match TRBD1. The J segment lost 8 bases and the V segment lost 3 bases, leaving 4 bases of the junction unmatched. The CDR3 runs 14 residues. CDR1 LNHDA and CDR2 SQIVND come from the germline V gene (reference sequence). This chain's CDR3 is CASSMGTGKEKLFF. CDR3 coding DNA: TGTGCCAGTAGTATGGGGACAGGGAAAGAAAAACTGTTTTTT.

V usage is TRBV6-5 and J usage is TRBJ1-1, with D possibly TRBD1 on 6 matching bases. Deletions cut 8 bases from V and 8 bases from J, with 12 bases between. CDR1 and CDR2 from the germline V gene are MNHEY and SVGAGI. This CDR3 is 11 amino acids long. The CDR3, as DNA: TGTGCCAGCCAACAGGGAGGCGAAGCTTTCTTT. Residues: CASQQGGEAFF.